The 16 T cell receptor beta chains below all came from one sample that was sequenced in a study of T cell clones after liver transplantation. Produced via immunoSEQ multiplex PCR; TCRdb's table is partial and in-frame only. The sample consists of roughly 57,000 clones, 60% to 80% of them appearing once. The sequencing here drew on CD4+ T cells from blood, taken before liver transplant. The receptors were sampled from a human donor who received a liver transplant.

This chain connects TRBV2 to TRBJ1-5; D unclear. CDR1 is SNHLY and CDR2 is FYNNEI in the germline V gene. The germline V and J ends were trimmed by 5 bases and 0 bases, with 5 bases remaining between them. There are 13 residues in the CDR3. The CDR3 is CASSSSSNQPQHF. In nucleotides, the CDR3 is TGTGCCAGCAGTTCGTCTAGCAATCAGCCCCAGCATTTT.

This clone was counted a few times. The chain combines TRBV19 with TRBJ2-7; 9 nucleotides agree with TRBD1. With 4 bases clipped from V and 3 bases from J, the junction kept 7 bases outside the gene matches. Germline V gene sequence: CDR1 LNHDA, CDR2 SQIVND (reference sequence). The CDR3 spans 15 residues. CDR3 amino acids: CASSTEGQGFYEQYF. CDR3 in DNA: TGTGCCAGTAGTACGGAGGGACAGGGCTTCTACGAGCAGTACTTC.

As DNA, the CDR3 is TGTGCCAGCAGTTTACTAAATTCACCCCTCCACTTT. It is translated as CASSLLNSPLHF. The chain recombines TRBV28 with TRBJ1-6; D call uncertain. In germline, CDR1 is MDHEN, CDR2 SYDVKM. CDR3 length: 12 residues. V lost 2 bases to trimming and J lost 7 bases, with 3 bases between them. Combining the CDR3 with reference TRBV28 and TRBJ1-6 gives the whole variable domain DVKVTQSSRYLVKRTGEKVFLECVQDMDHENMFWYRQDPGLGLRLIYFSYDVKMKEKGDIPEGYSVSREKKERFSLILESASTNQTSMYLCASSLLNSPLHFGNGTRLTVT.

J is TRBJ2-7 and V is TRBV28; the match to TRBD1 covers 11 bases. CDR3 size: 14 residues. V shed 5 bases, J shed 3 bases, and the junction held 3 bases outside the gene matches. Germline V lookup: CDR1 MDHEN, CDR2 SYDVKM. CDR3 loop: CASSKDRGLYEQYF. In nucleotides, the CDR3 is TGTGCCAGCAGTAAGGACAGGGGGCTCTACGAGCAGTACTTC. The full variable domain, rest sourced from reference TRBV28 and TRBJ2-7, is DVKVTQSSRYLVKRTGEKVFLECVQDMDHENMFWYRQDPGLGLRLIYFSYDVKMKEKGDIPEGYSVSREKKERFSLILESASTNQTSMYLCASSKDRGLYEQYFGPGTRLTVT.

This clone was seen a few times. The chain employs TRBV5-6 and TRBJ1-6; a weak D match, TRBD1 (6 bases). CDR1 is SGHDT, CDR2 YYEEEE, per germline. The CDR3 is 16 residues long. Trimming removed 4 bases from V and 4 bases from J, with 15 bases in between. The CDR3 region has the DNA TGTGCCAGCAGCGAACAGGGAGAGGCATATAATTCACCCCTCCACTTT. It is translated as CASSEQGEAYNSPLHF. Using reference TRBV5-6 and TRBJ1-6 for the parts outside the CDR3, the full variable domain is DAGVTQSPTHLIKTRGQQVTLRCSPKSGHDTVSWYQQALGQGPQFIFQYYEEEERQRGNFPDRFSGHQFPNYSSELNVNALLLGDSALYLCASSEQGEAYNSPLHFGNGTRLTVT.

J is TRBJ2-5 and V is TRBV9; maybe TRBD1 (6 bases). The DNA matches TRBJ2-7 better at its end, which makes the J call doubtful. In germline, CDR1 is SGDLS, CDR2 YYNGEE. CDR3 size: 15 residues. The CDR3 loop is CASSVATSRGNEQYF. The CDR3 DNA reads TGTGCCAGCAGCGTAGCTACAAGCAGGGGCAACGAGCAGTACTTC.

This clone has just one count. The V call is TRBV5-5, the J call TRBJ2-3, with D possibly matching TRBD1 (7 bases). CDR1 and CDR2 from the germline V gene are SGHKS and YYEKEE (reference sequence). This CDR3 contains 14 residues. Trimming pared 4 bases from V and 6 bases from J, leaving 15 bases between. This CDR3 reads CASSHDRAGDTQYF. The CDR3 nucleotides read TGTGCCAGCAGCCACGACAGGGCGGGGGATACGCAGTATTTT.

V usage is TRBV9 and J usage is TRBJ2-5, with 8 nucleotides matching TRBD1. Germline values: CDR1 SGDLS, CDR2 YYNGEE. The CDR3 consists of 13 residues. Trimming cost V 4 bases and J 5 bases; bases outside gene matches: 4. The CDR3 reads CASSPGGRETQYF. The DNA for the CDR3 is TGTGCCAGCAGCCCAGGGGGCAGGGAGACCCAGTACTTC.

This clone was detected ten times or more. The chain employs TRBV4-1 and TRBJ2-5, with 12 nucleotides matching TRBD2. CDR3 length equals 19 residues. J was trimmed by 2 bases and V by 0 bases; bases with no gene match: 10. Per germline, CDR1 MGHRA and CDR2 YSYEKL. This CDR3 is CASSQDWLAGGPRQETQYF. CDR3 sequence (DNA): TGCGCCAGCAGCCAAGATTGGCTAGCGGGGGGGCCGAGGCAAGAGACCCAGTACTTC.

The chain has TRBV7-2 and TRBJ1-2, with D possibly TRBD1 on 5 matching bases. Germline V gene sequence: CDR1 SGHTA, CDR2 FQGNSA. CDR3 length: 14 residues. V was shortened by 1 base and J by 8 bases, with 14 bases between the two germline ends. Here the CDR3 DNA reads TGTGCCAGCAGCTTAGAGGCGGGGACTGGGGGCTACACCTTC. It yields the protein CASSLEAGTGGYTF.

The chain carries TRBV7-8 and TRBJ1-2; the D is unclear. The V end lost 1 base, the J end lost 5 bases, and 8 bases lay between the germline ends. The CDR3 loop spans 13 amino acids. Germline-derived CDR1 and CDR2 are SGHVS and FQNEAQ. CDR3 DNA: TGTGCCAGCAGCTTAGGTCAGATTTATGGCTACACCTTC. Its protein is CASSLGQIYGYTF. Full variable domain (missing parts from reference TRBV7-8 and TRBJ1-2): GAGVSQSPRYKVAKRGQDVALRCDPISGHVSLFWYQQALGQGPEFLTYFQNEAQLDKSGLPSDRFFAERPEGSVSTLKIQRTQQEDSAVYLCASSLGQIYGYTFGSGTRLTVV.

The chain couples TRBV19 to TRBJ2-3, with a weak D call TRBD2 (6 bases). Trimming removed 5 bases from V and 5 bases from J, with 11 bases in between. This CDR3 comprises 13 residues. The germline V gene encodes CDR1 LNHDA and CDR2 SQIVND (reference sequence). CDR3 nucleotide sequence: TGTGCCAGTAGTTTCAAGGGAGGAGATACGCAGTATTTT. It encodes CASSFKGGDTQYF.

CDR3: CASGQGMGGYTF. In nucleotides, the CDR3 is TGTGCCAGTGGGCAGGGGATGGGCGGCTACACCTTC. J is TRBJ1-2 and V is TRBV11-2; perhaps TRBD1 as D (6 bases). The CDR3 is made up of 12 amino acids. CDR1 is SGHAT and CDR2 is FQNNGV in the germline V gene. The V and J ends lost 9 bases and 8 bases respectively, with 16 bases between them.

The genes are TRBV2 and TRBJ1-1, with 7 bases matching TRBD1. Trimming removed 6 bases from V and 11 bases from J; junction bases left unmatched: 15. This CDR3 is built from 14 residues. Per germline, CDR1 SNHLY and CDR2 FYNNEI. CDR3 bases: TGTGCCAGCAGAATAAGCGTGGACAGGCCCGGGGCTTTCTTT. As protein: CASRISVDRPGAFF.

This sequence joins TRBV6-1 and TRBJ1-6; D gene uncertain. The germline V gene has CDR1 MNHNS and CDR2 SASEGT. Trimming left V 5 bases short and J 5 bases short, with 10 bases between. The CDR3 runs 14 residues. The CDR3 DNA reads TGTGCCAGCAGTCTGGGCATTGATAATTCACCCCTCCACTTT. Translation gives CASSLGIDNSPLHF.

The DNA of the CDR3 is TGTGCCAGCAGTGAAGGGGGCCGGAGCACAGATACGCAGTATTTT. Translating gives CASSEGGRSTDTQYF. The chain combines TRBV6-4 with TRBJ2-3, with 7 positions matching TRBD1. CDR3 length: 15 residues. Germline lookup yields CDR1 MRHNA and CDR2 SNTAGT. V lost 3 bases, J lost 0 bases, and 3 bases stayed unmatched.